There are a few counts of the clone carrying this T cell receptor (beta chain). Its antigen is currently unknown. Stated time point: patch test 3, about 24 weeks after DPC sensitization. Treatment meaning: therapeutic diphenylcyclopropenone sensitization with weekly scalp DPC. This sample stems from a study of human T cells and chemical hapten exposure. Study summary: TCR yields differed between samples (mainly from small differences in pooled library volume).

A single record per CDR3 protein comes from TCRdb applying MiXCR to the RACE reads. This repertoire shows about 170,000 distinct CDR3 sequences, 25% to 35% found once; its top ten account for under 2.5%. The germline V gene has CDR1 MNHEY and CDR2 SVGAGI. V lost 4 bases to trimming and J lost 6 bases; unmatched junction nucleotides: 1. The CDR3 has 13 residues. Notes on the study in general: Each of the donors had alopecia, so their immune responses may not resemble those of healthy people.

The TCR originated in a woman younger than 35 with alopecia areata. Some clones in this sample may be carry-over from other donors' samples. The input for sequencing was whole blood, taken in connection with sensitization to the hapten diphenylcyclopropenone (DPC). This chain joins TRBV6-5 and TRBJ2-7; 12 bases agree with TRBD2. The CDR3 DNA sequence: TGTGCCAGCAGTTGGGGACTAGCGGGCGAGCAGTACTTC. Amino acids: CASSWGLAGEQYF.